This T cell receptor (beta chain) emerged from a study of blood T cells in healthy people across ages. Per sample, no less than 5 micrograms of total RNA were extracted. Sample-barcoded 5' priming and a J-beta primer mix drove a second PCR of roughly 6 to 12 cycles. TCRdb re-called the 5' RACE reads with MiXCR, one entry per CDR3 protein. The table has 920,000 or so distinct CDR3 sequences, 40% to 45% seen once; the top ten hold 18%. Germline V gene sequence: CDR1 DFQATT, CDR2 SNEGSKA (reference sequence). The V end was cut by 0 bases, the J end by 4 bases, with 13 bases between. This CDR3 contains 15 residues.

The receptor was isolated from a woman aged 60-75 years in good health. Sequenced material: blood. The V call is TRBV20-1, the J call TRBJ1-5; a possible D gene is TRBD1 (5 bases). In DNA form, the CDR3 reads TGCAGTGCTAGAGATCCGGGGGGATCGAATCAGCCCCAGCATTTT. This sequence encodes CSARDPGGSNQPQHF.